This T cell receptor beta chain was captured by sequencing in a study of T-cell memory formation after mild COVID-19. TCRdb recomputed calls from the 5' RACE reads with MiXCR, one row per CDR3 protein. The sample records approximately 500,000 distinct CDR3 sequences, 20% to 25% being singletons. Deletions cut 6 bases from V and 5 bases from J, with 22 bases between. This CDR3 spans 16 amino acids. Germline CDR1 and CDR2: MNHEY and SMNVEV (reference sequence). This TCR was recovered from an adult woman who had mild COVID-19 (a few samples of this study predate the infection). Cell type and time point are not known. The chain recombines TRBV27 with TRBJ1-1; weak D call: TRBD1 (6 bases). Sequenced material: PBMCs or a T cell subset sorted from them (not recorded which). The CDR3, as DNA: TGTGCCAGCAGGCCCTTGACAGGAAATCAGAAAACTGAAGCTTTCTTT. Protein sequence: CASRPLTGNQKTEAFF.